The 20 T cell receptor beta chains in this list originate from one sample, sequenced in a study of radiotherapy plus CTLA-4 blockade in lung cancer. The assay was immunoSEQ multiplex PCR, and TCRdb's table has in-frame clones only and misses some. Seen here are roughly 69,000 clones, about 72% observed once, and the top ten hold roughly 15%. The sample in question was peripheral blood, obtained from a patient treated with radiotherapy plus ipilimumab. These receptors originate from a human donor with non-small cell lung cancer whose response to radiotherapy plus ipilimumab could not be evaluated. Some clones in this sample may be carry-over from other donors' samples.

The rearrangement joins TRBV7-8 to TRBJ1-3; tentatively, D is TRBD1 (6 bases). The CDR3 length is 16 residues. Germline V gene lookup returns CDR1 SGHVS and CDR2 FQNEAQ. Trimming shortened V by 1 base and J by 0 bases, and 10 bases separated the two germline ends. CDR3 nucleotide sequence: TGTGCCAGCAGCTTAGGGGACACATACTCTGGAAACACCATATATTTT. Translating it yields CASSLGDTYSGNTIYF.

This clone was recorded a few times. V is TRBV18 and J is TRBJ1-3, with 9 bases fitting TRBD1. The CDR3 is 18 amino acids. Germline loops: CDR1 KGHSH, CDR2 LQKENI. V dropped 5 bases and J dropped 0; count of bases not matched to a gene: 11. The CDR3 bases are TGTGCCAGCTCAACCTACCGGGACAGGGCTTTCTCTGGAAACACCATATATTTT. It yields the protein CASSTYRDRAFSGNTIYF.

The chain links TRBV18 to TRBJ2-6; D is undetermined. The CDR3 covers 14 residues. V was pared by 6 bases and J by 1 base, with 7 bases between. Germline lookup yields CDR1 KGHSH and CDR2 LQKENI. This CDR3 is CASSSLSGANVLTF. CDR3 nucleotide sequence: TGTGCCAGCTCCAGTCTTTCTGGGGCCAACGTCCTGACTTTC.

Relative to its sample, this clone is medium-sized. The CDR3: CASSIRLPRGPYSNQPQHF. The CDR3 nucleotides read TGTGCCAGTAGTATTCGGCTTCCGAGAGGGCCCTATAGCAATCAGCCCCAGCATTTT. This rearrangement joins TRBV19 to TRBJ1-5; no definite D call. CDR1 and CDR2 (germline): LNHDA, SQIVND (reference sequence). Between the trimmed V and J ends, which lost 3 bases and 0 bases, there was a span of 21 bases. This CDR3 comprises 19 residues.

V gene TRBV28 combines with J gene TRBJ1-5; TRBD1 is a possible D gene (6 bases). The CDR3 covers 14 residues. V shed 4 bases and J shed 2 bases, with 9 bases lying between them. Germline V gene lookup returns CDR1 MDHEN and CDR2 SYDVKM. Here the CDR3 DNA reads TGTGCCAGCAGTTGGGGGCTGGGCAATCAGCCCCAGCATTTT. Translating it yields CASSWGLGNQPQHF.

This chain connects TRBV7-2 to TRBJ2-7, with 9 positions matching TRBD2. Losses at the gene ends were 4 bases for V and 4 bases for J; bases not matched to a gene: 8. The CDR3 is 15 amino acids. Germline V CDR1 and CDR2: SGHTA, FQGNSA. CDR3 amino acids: CASSSRAGGPYEQYF. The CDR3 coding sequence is TGTGCCAGCAGCTCGCGGGCGGGGGGGCCTTACGAGCAGTACTTC.

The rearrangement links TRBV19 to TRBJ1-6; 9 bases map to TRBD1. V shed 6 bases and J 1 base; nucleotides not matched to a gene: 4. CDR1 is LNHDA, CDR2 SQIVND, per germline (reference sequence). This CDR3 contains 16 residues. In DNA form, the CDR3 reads TGTGCCAGTAGCATCGACAGGGGGTCCTATAATTCACCCCTCCACTTT. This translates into CASSIDRGSYNSPLHF. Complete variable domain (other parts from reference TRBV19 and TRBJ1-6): DGGITQSPKYLFRKEGQNVTLSCEQNLNHDAMYWYRQDPGQGLRLIYYSQIVNDFQKGDIAEGYSVSREKKESFPLTVTSAQKNPTAFYLCASSIDRGSYNSPLHFGNGTRLTVT.

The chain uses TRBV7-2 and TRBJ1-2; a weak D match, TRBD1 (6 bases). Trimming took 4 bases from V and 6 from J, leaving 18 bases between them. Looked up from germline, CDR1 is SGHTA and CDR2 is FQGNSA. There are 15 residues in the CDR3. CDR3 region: CASSYVFGGRDGYTF. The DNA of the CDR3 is TGTGCCAGCAGCTATGTCTTCGGGGGGCGGGATGGCTACACCTTC.

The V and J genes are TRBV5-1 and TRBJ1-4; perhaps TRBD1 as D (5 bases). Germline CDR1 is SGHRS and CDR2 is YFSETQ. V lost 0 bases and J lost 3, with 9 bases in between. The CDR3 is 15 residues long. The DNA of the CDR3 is TGCGCCAGCAGCTTGGTATCGGGGGCTAATGAAAAACTGTTTTTT. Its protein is CASSLVSGANEKLFF.

CDR3 region: CASSSRVTGNYGYTF. CDR3 DNA: TGTGCCAGCAGCTCCAGAGTGACAGGGAATTATGGCTACACCTTC. The gene calls are TRBV11-2 and TRBJ1-2, with 7 bases aligning to TRBD1. The CDR3 sequence is 15 residues long. Per the germline V gene, CDR1 is SGHAT and CDR2 is FQNNGV. V was clipped by 4 bases and J by 5 bases; unmatched bases: 10.

CDR3 bases: TGCGCCAGCAGCTTGGCGGGGGTCCAAACGGGGACTGAAGCTTTCTTT. Amino acids: CASSLAGVQTGTEAFF. The chain uses TRBV5-1 and TRBJ1-1; TRBD1 is a possible D gene (5 bases). Germline V gene sequence: CDR1 SGHRS, CDR2 YFSETQ. Trimming cost V 0 bases and J 5 bases, with 17 bases left between them. CDR3 length: 16 amino acids.

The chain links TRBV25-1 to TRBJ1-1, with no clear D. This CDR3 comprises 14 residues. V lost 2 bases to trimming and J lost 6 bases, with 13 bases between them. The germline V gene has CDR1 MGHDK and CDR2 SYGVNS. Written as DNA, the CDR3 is TGTGCCAGCAGTGAAAGTATTTGGGCCGCTGAAGCTTTCTTT. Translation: CASSESIWAAEAFF.

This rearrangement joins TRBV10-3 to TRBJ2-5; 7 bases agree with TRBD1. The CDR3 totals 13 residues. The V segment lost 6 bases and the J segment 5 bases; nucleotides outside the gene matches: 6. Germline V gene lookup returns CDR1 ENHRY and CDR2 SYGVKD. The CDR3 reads CAISRQGRETQYF. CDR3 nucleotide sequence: TGTGCCATCAGCCGACAGGGCCGGGAGACCCAGTACTTC.

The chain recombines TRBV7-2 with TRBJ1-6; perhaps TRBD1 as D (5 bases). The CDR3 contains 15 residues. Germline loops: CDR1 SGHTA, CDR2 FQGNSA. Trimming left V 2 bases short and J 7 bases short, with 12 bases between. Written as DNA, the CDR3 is TGTGCCAGCAGCTTAAGCGGGGCAGGGAATTCACCCCTCCACTTT. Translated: CASSLSGAGNSPLHF.

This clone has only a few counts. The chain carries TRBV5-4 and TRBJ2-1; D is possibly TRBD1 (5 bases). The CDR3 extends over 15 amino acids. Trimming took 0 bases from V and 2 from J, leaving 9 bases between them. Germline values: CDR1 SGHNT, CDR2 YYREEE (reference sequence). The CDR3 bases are TGTGCCAGCAGCTTGGCCAGGGAACCCTACAATGAGCAGTTCTTC. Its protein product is CASSLAREPYNEQFF. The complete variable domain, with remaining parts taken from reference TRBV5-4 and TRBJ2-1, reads ETGVTQSPTHLIKTRGQQVTLRCSSQSGHNTVSWYQQALGQGPQFIFQYYREEENGRGNFPPRFSGLQFPNYSSELNVNALELDDSALYLCASSLAREPYNEQFFGPGTRLTVL.

CDR3 sequence: CASSSGQGGQPQHF. As DNA, the CDR3 is TGTGCCAGCAGCTCGGGACAGGGAGGACAGCCCCAGCATTTT. The genes are TRBV7-2 and TRBJ1-5; TRBD1 matches at 9 bases. The CDR3 spans 14 residues. The J segment lost 7 bases and the V segment lost 4 bases, leaving 5 bases of the junction unmatched. CDR1 and CDR2 (germline): SGHTA, FQGNSA.

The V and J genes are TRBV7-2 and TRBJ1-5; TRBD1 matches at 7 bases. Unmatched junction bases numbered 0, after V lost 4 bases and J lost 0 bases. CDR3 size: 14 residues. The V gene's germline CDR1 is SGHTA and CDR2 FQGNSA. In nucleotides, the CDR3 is TGTGCCAGCAGCTGGGACAGTAGCAATCAGCCCCAGCATTTT. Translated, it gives CASSWDSSNQPQHF.

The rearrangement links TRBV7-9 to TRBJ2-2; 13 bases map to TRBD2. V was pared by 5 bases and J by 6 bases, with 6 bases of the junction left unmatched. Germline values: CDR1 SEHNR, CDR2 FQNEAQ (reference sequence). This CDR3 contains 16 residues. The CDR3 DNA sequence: TGTGCCAGCAGCCCCTGGACTAGCGGGGGTTCCGGGGAGCTGTTTTTT. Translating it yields CASSPWTSGGSGELFF.

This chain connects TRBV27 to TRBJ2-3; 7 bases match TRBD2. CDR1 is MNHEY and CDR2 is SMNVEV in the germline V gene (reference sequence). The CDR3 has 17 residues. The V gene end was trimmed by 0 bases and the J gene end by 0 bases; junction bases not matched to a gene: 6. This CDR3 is CASSLSGTGGSTDTQYF. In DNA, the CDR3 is TGTGCCAGCAGTTTATCTGGGACGGGGGGAAGCACAGATACGCAGTATTTT.

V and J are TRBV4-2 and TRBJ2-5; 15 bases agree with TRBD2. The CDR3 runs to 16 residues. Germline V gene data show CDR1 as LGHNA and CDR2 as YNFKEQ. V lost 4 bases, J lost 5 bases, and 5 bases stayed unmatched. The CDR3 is CASSRTSGGAGETQYF. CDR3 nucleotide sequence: TGTGCCAGCAGCCGGACTAGCGGGGGGGCAGGGGAGACCCAGTACTTC.